The 21 T cell receptor beta chains presented below share a single source sample, sequenced in a study of blood T cells in healthy people across ages. The authors ran a second PCR of about 7 to 11 cycles using a sample-barcoded 5' primer and a J-beta primer mix. In TCRdb, the 5' RACE reads were re-called with MiXCR into one record per CDR3 protein. Of more than 700,000 distinct CDR3 sequences in the sample, 50% to 65% were seen once. Input material: blood. Receptors originate from a man older than 75 in good health.

The chain joins TRBV15 to TRBJ2-1, with D possibly matching TRBD1 (5 bases). Germline CDR1 and CDR2: LNHNV and YYDKDF (reference sequence). Deletions cut 0 bases from V and 8 bases from J, with 8 bases between. The CDR3 has 13 amino acids. Here the CDR3 reads CATSRDQGDEQFF. CDR3 in DNA: TGTGCCACCAGCAGAGATCAAGGGGATGAGCAGTTCTTC. Complete variable domain (other parts from reference TRBV15 and TRBJ2-1): DAMVIQNPRYQVTQFGKPVTLSCSQTLNHNVMYWYQQKSSQAPKLLFHYYDKDFNNEADTPDNFQSRRPNTSFCFLDIRSPGLGDTAMYLCATSRDQGDEQFFGPGTRLTVL.

This sequence joins TRBV7-9 and TRBJ2-1; 10 bases fit TRBD2. The V segment lost 2 bases and the J segment 7 bases; nucleotides outside the gene matches: 11. Germline loops: CDR1 SEHNR, CDR2 FQNEAQ (reference sequence). This CDR3 is built from 17 residues. CDR3 bases: TGTGCCAGCAGCTTACTTCTCTCTAGCGGGAGTTTAAATGAGCAGTTCTTC. Translation gives CASSLLLSSGSLNEQFF.

The genes are TRBV20-1 and TRBJ1-2; D not certain. CDR1 is DFQATT, CDR2 SNEGSKA, per germline (reference sequence). Trimming pared 6 bases from V and 8 bases from J, leaving 16 bases between. CDR3 length: 12 residues. The CDR3 here is CSAPSGKGGYTF. DNA of the CDR3: TGCAGTGCCCCGAGCGGGAAGGGCGGCTACACCTTC.

To note about this clonotype: Just one base apart from a much larger clone, this may be a read error. The chain is built from TRBV2 and TRBJ2-5, with 7 positions matching TRBD1. The end of the DNA is better explained by TRBJ2-1, so the J call may be wrong. The CDR3 is 14 residues long. The germline CDR1 and CDR2 sequences are SNHLY and FYNNEI. The CDR3 DNA reads TGTGCCAGCAGTCTCACAGGGGCCGGAGAGACCCAGTTCTTC. Translation: CASSLTGAGETQFF.

This rearrangement joins TRBV30 to TRBJ1-2; D remains ambiguous. The germline V gene has CDR1 GTSNPN and CDR2 SVGIG (reference sequence). Between the trimmed V and J ends, which lost 4 bases and 5 bases, there was a span of 20 bases. The CDR3 consists of 15 residues. The CDR3 DNA reads as TGTGCCTGGATTTATGGGCCAAGTTCCCAATATGGCTACACCTTC. Residues: CAWIYGPSSQYGYTF.

This clonotype showed up just a few times. This chain links TRBV5-1 with TRBJ2-5, with D possibly called TRBD1 or TRBD2 (6 bases each). V lost 6 bases, J lost 2 bases, and 17 bases lay in between. The CDR3 has 15 amino acids. Germline-derived CDR1 and CDR2 are SGHRS and YFSETQ. The CDR3 nucleotides read TGCGCCAGCACCGGAGGGGGTTCCGGGCAAGAGACCCAGTACTTC. Encoded protein: CASTGGGSGQETQYF.

The chain links TRBV30 to TRBJ2-7; D is perhaps TRBD2 (5 bases). Germline V gene sequence: CDR1 GTSNPN, CDR2 SVGIG (reference sequence). The CDR3 has 12 residues. Trimming took 5 bases from V and 0 from J, leaving 8 bases between them. The CDR3 reads CAWGENSYEQYF. The DNA for the CDR3 is TGTGCCTGGGGGGAGAACTCCTACGAGCAGTACTTC. The full variable domain, rest sourced from reference TRBV30 and TRBJ2-7, is SQTIHQWPATLVQPVGSPLSLECTVEGTSNPNLYWYRQAAGRGLQLLFYSVGIGQISSEVPQNLSASRPQDRQFILSSKKLLLSDSGFYLCAWGENSYEQYFGPGTRLTVT.

The CDR3 DNA is TGTGCCAGCAGCTTGGGACACCCCGCAGGAGGATACGCGTATTTT. Protein: CASSLGHPAGGYAYF. The gene calls are TRBV11-2 and TRBJ2-3, with D perhaps TRBD1 (6 bases). Germline V gene sequence: CDR1 SGHAT, CDR2 FQNNGV. Trimming shortened V by 3 bases and J by 14 bases, and 24 bases separated the two germline ends. CDR3 size: 15 residues.

The chain couples TRBV4-2 to TRBJ1-1; 7 positions match TRBD1. In germline, CDR1 is LGHNA, CDR2 YNFKEQ. The CDR3 sequence is 17 residues long. With V trimmed by 0 bases and J by 4 bases, 11 bases remained unmatched. DNA of the CDR3: TGTGCCAGCAGCCAAGAAAAAGGGGGCCTCAAGGTCACTGAAGCTTTCTTT. This sequence encodes CASSQEKGGLKVTEAFF.

DNA of the CDR3: TGTGCCAGCGGGCGGCGCGGGCCGACCTACAATGAGCAGTTCTTC. Translation: CASGRRGPTYNEQFF. The chain links TRBV6-1 to TRBJ2-1; possible D gene TRBD2, 5 bases. Trimming removed 8 bases from V and 2 bases from J, with 16 bases in between. The CDR3 is made up of 15 amino acids. The germline V gene encodes CDR1 MNHNS and CDR2 SASEGT.

In nucleotides, the CDR3 is TGTGCCAGCAGCCAATTGGGCGGGATGTTGGCCAAAAACATTCAGTACTTC. Its translation is CASSQLGGMLAKNIQYF. This chain joins TRBV3-1 and TRBJ2-4; tentatively, D is TRBD2 (6 bases). CDR3 size: 17 residues. Germline V lookup: CDR1 LGHDT, CDR2 YNNKEL (reference sequence). The ends were cut back, 2 bases at V and 1 base at J, with 15 bases in the middle.

The chain joins TRBV12-3 or TRBV12-4 to TRBJ1-1; D uncertain. This CDR3 is 14 amino acids long. The V and J ends lost 3 bases and 5 bases respectively, with 13 bases between them. The CDR3 loop reads CASSLAAGRTEAFF. The CDR3 coding sequence is TGTGCCAGCAGTTTGGCGGCAGGACGGACTGAAGCTTTCTTT.

V is TRBV12-3 or TRBV12-4 and J is TRBJ2-7; the D gene could be TRBD1 or TRBD2 (5 bases each). V was trimmed by 2 bases and J by 1 base, leaving 15 bases between them. This CDR3 has 16 residues. The DNA for the CDR3 is TGTGCCAGCAGTTTAAACCCGTGGGGACCTTCCTACGAGCAGTACTTC. Encoded protein: CASSLNPWGPSYEQYF.

This clonotype was counted between two and nine times. CDR3 sequence: CASTRLSYNEQFF. The DNA of the CDR3 is TGTGCCAGCACCAGACTTTCCTACAATGAGCAGTTCTTC. The chain employs TRBV7-2 and TRBJ2-1; D unclear. This CDR3 is built from 13 residues. Trimming pared 7 bases from V and 1 base from J, leaving 8 bases between. Germline values: CDR1 SGHTA, CDR2 FQGNSA.

The chain uses TRBV5-6 and TRBJ2-5, with 8 bases fitting TRBD2. The better agreement between TRBJ2-7 and the DNA end casts doubt on the J call. The CDR3 runs to 14 residues. The germline V gene encodes CDR1 SGHDT and CDR2 YYEEEE. The CDR3 region has the DNA TGTGCCAGCAGTGCCAGCGGGAGAAGTTACGAGCAGTACTTC. Translated: CASSASGRSYEQYF.

J is TRBJ2-4 and V is TRBV6-2 or TRBV6-3, with a weak D call TRBD2 (6 bases). The J call may be faulty, since TRBJ2-7 better matches the DNA end. The CDR3 has 15 amino acids. Per the germline V gene, CDR1 is MNHEY and CDR2 is SVGEGT. The CDR3 DNA reads as TGTGCCAGCACTCCGACGAGGGACTCACCCTACGAGCAGTACTTC. Its protein product is CASTPTRDSPYEQYF.

This rearrangement joins TRBV27 to TRBJ1-1; the D is unclear. Between the trimmed V and J ends, which lost 3 bases and 1 base, there was a span of 6 bases. There are 13 residues in the CDR3. CDR1 MNHEY and CDR2 SMNVEV come from the germline V gene (reference sequence). CDR3 sequence reads: CASSFERNTEAFF. CDR3 nucleotides: TGTGCCAGCAGTTTTGAGAGGAACACTGAAGCTTTCTTT.

This chain uses TRBV7-2 with TRBJ2-1; TRBD2 matches 10 bases. The CDR3 sequence is 17 residues long. CDR1 is SGHTA, CDR2 FQGNSA, per germline. The trim removed 4 bases at V and 6 bases at J, leaving 12 bases unmatched. CDR3 DNA sequence: TGTGCCAGCAGCTCCCTTCTCGGAGCGGGAGGGGGCAATGAGCAGTTCTTC. Encoded protein: CASSSLLGAGGGNEQFF. Full variable domain (outside the CDR3, taken from reference TRBV7-2 and TRBJ2-1): GAGVSQSPSNKVTEKGKDVELRCDPISGHTALYWYRQSLGQGLEFLIYFQGNSAPDKSGLPSDRFSAERTGGSVSTLTIQRTQQEDSAVYLCASSSLLGAGGGNEQFFGPGTRLTVL.

This clonotype turned up a few times. The CDR3 coding sequence is TGCGCCAGCAGCCAGTTGGGCGGGAGGGCCCTCAATGAGCAGTTCTTC. Residues: CASSQLGGRALNEQFF. V gene TRBV5-1 combines with J gene TRBJ2-1; 9 bases agree with TRBD2. Trimming at V came to 4 bases and at J to 6 bases, leaving 11 bases not matched to a gene. Looked up from germline, CDR1 is SGHRS and CDR2 is YFSETQ. The CDR3 totals 16 residues.

The CDR3 reads CASSETSQGARNQPQHF. CDR3 DNA sequence: TGTGCCAGCAGTGAAACTTCACAGGGGGCAAGAAATCAGCCCCAGCATTTT. The rearrangement links TRBV2 to TRBJ1-5; 9 bases map to TRBD1. The CDR3 runs to 17 residues. V dropped 2 bases and J dropped 4; count of bases not matched to a gene: 9. Germline V gene sequence: CDR1 SNHLY, CDR2 FYNNEI.

This sequence joins TRBV12-3 or TRBV12-4 and TRBJ2-5; D perhaps matches TRBD1 (5 bases). This CDR3 region has 14 residues. V lost 5 bases to trimming and J lost 1 base, with 11 bases between them. The CDR3 spells CASSRQTLQETQYF. CDR3 coding DNA: TGTGCCAGCAGTCGACAGACTCTCCAAGAGACCCAGTACTTC.